The next 23 T cell receptor beta chains were all read from a single sample in a study of T cell responses to AZD1222 COVID-19 vaccine. Clones were read by immunoSEQ multiplex PCR, and TCRdb kept only the in-frame ones, dropping some. The data contain more than 20,000 clones, around nine tenths of them singletons. The sequenced sample was peripheral blood, obtained 28 days after the second AZD1222 dose. These receptor sequences come from an adult who received the AZD1222 COVID-19 vaccine.

This sequence joins TRBV19 and TRBJ1-4, with no clear D. CDR3 length: 12 residues. The germline V and J ends were trimmed by 3 bases and 10 bases, with 9 bases remaining between them. Per germline, CDR1 LNHDA and CDR2 SQIVND (reference sequence). This CDR3 is CASSMEVGKLFF. CDR3 in DNA: TGTGCCAGTAGTATGGAGGTTGGAAAACTGTTTTTT.

The rearrangement links TRBV7-2 to TRBJ2-1; weak D call: TRBD2 (5 bases). V lost 2 bases and J lost 3, with 5 bases in between. The CDR3 totals 13 residues. Germline assignment: CDR1 SGHTA and CDR2 FQGNSA. The CDR3 DNA follows: TGTGCCAGCAGCTTAACTAGCTACAATGAGCAGTTCTTC. Its protein is CASSLTSYNEQFF.

This clone was counted only a few times. The V gene is TRBV19, the J gene TRBJ2-1, with 9 bases aligning to TRBD2. The J segment lost 5 bases and the V segment lost 1 base, leaving 3 bases of the junction unmatched. Germline-derived CDR1 and CDR2 are LNHDA and SQIVND (reference sequence). This CDR3 has 15 amino acids. The CDR3 loop is CASSIGLAVNNEQFF. In nucleotides, the CDR3 is TGTGCCAGTAGTATAGGACTAGCGGTTAACAATGAGCAGTTCTTC.

CDR3 protein: CASSLGNNEKLFF. The CDR3 DNA sequence: TGTGCCAGCAGTTTAGGGAATAATGAAAAACTGTTTTTT. The chain carries TRBV28 and TRBJ1-4; D is undetermined. Trimming pared 2 bases from V and 4 bases from J, leaving 5 bases between. Germline V gives CDR1 MDHEN, CDR2 SYDVKM. The CDR3 extends over 13 amino acids. The variable domain in full, with the rest retrieved from reference TRBV28 and TRBJ1-4, is DVKVTQSSRYLVKRTGEKVFLECVQDMDHENMFWYRQDPGLGLRLIYFSYDVKMKEKGDIPEGYSVSREKKERFSLILESASTNQTSMYLCASSLGNNEKLFFGSGTQLSVL.

V usage is TRBV24-1 and J usage is TRBJ2-7, with D possibly being TRBD1 (6 bases). The length of the CDR3 is 13 residues. V dropped 4 bases and J dropped 6 bases, with 12 bases sitting between them. The germline gives CDR1 KGHDR, CDR2 SFDVKD. CDR3 protein: CATSEQQGSEQYF. In DNA form, the CDR3 reads TGTGCCACCAGTGAACAACAGGGTAGCGAGCAGTACTTC.

V usage is TRBV2 and J usage is TRBJ1-4; D gene ambiguous. Germline V gene sequence: CDR1 SNHLY, CDR2 FYNNEI. The V and J ends lost 2 bases and 0 bases respectively, with 7 bases between them. The length of the CDR3 is 15 residues. This CDR3 is CASSEMESTNEKLFF. The CDR3 region has the DNA TGTGCCAGCAGTGAAATGGAGTCAACTAATGAAAAACTGTTTTTT.

The V call is TRBV18, the J call TRBJ2-7, with TRBD2 identical over 7 bases. Germline CDR1 KGHSH, CDR2 LQKENI. The CDR3 loop spans 17 amino acids. Losses at the gene ends were 3 bases for V and 0 bases for J; bases not matched to a gene: 11. The CDR3 protein is CASSPLSGGLSSYEQYF. The DNA of the CDR3 is TGTGCCAGCTCACCCCTTTCGGGAGGACTGAGCTCCTACGAGCAGTACTTC. Full variable domain (missing parts from reference TRBV18 and TRBJ2-7): NAGVMQNPRHLVRRRGQEARLRCSPMKGHSHVYWYRQLPEEGLKFMVYLQKENIIDESGMPKERFSAEFPKEGPSILRIQQVVRGDSAAYFCASSPLSGGLSSYEQYFGPGTRLTVT.

This chain's CDR3 is CASRKTSQGTADTQYF. CDR3 in DNA: TGTGCCAGCAGAAAGACTAGTCAAGGGACCGCAGATACGCAGTATTTT. The chain uses TRBV5-4 and TRBJ2-3; D is possibly TRBD2 (6 bases). CDR3 size: 16 residues. Germline CDR1 and CDR2: SGHNT and YYREEE (reference sequence). Trimming cost V 5 bases and J 4 bases, with 20 bases left between them.

The chain has TRBV7-3 and TRBJ2-2; maybe TRBD2 (6 bases). The germline V gene encodes CDR1 SGHTA and CDR2 FQGTGA. The ends were cut back, 1 base at V and 3 bases at J, with 12 bases in the middle. This CDR3 comprises 16 residues. The CDR3 spells CASSLSGTQDTGELFF. The CDR3 DNA is TGTGCCAGCAGCTTAAGCGGGACTCAGGACACCGGGGAGCTGTTTTTT.

The J gene is TRBJ2-7, the V gene TRBV28; 9 bases align to TRBD1. Germline V gene lookup returns CDR1 MDHEN and CDR2 SYDVKM. The CDR3 has 13 amino acids. V shed 10 bases, J shed 2 bases, and the junction held 6 bases outside the gene matches. The DNA for the CDR3 is TGTGCCACTTCCGGGACAGGGCCCTACGAGCAGTACTTC. It specifies CATSGTGPYEQYF.

This chain links TRBV18 with TRBJ2-1; D is uncertain. V was pared by 0 bases and J by 0 bases, with 6 bases between. CDR3 size: 15 residues. Germline CDR1 and CDR2: KGHSH and LQKENI. CDR3 DNA: TGTGCCAGCTCACCACCAGCCCCCTCCTACAATGAGCAGTTCTTC. It translates to CASSPPAPSYNEQFF.

This rearrangement joins TRBV18 to TRBJ2-7, with 7 nucleotides matching TRBD2. J was trimmed by 2 bases and V by 6 bases; bases with no gene match: 13. CDR3 size: 16 residues. CDR1 and CDR2 from the germline V gene are KGHSH and LQKENI. CDR3 residues: CASSPDRLARTYEQYF. CDR3 in DNA: TGTGCCAGCTCTCCCGACCGACTAGCAAGGACCTACGAGCAGTACTTC.

The chain employs TRBV6-5 and TRBJ1-5; D is ambiguous. Between the trimmed V and J ends, which lost 7 bases and 3 bases, there was a span of 13 bases. Germline CDR1 and CDR2: MNHEY and SVGAGI. The length of the CDR3 is 14 residues. The CDR3 DNA reads as TGTGCCAGCAAACCCGGACCCTTCAATCAGCCCCAGCATTTT. Translating it yields CASKPGPFNQPQHF.

This sequence joins TRBV27 and TRBJ2-3; 8 nucleotides agree with TRBD1. With V trimmed by 8 bases and J by 6 bases, 10 bases remained unmatched. There are 14 residues in the CDR3. The V gene's germline CDR1 is MNHEY and CDR2 SMNVEV (reference sequence). CDR3: CASGQTGARDTQYF. The CDR3 coding sequence is TGTGCCAGCGGCCAGACAGGGGCAAGGGATACGCAGTATTTT.

The rearrangement uses TRBV28 and TRBJ1-1; D is unclear. V was cut by 7 bases and J by 1 base, with 16 bases left in between. The CDR3 is made up of 15 amino acids. Germline V lookup: CDR1 MDHEN, CDR2 SYDVKM. CDR3: CASTIPRTANTEAFF. DNA of the CDR3: TGTGCCAGCACTATCCCCCGGACGGCGAACACTGAAGCTTTCTTT. The whole variable domain, filled in from reference TRBV28 and TRBJ1-1, reads DVKVTQSSRYLVKRTGEKVFLECVQDMDHENMFWYRQDPGLGLRLIYFSYDVKMKEKGDIPEGYSVSREKKERFSLILESASTNQTSMYLCASTIPRTANTEAFFGQGTRLTVV.

CDR3 protein: CATSPGEVGELFF. The CDR3 DNA sequence: TGTGCCACCAGCCCAGGGGAGGTCGGGGAGCTGTTTTTT. The chain employs TRBV24-1 and TRBJ2-2; D possibly matches TRBD1 or TRBD2 (6 bases each). The germline V gene encodes CDR1 KGHDR and CDR2 SFDVKD. The CDR3 covers 13 residues. V lost 7 bases and J lost 7, with 12 bases in between.

This chain joins TRBV2 and TRBJ1-4; 7 bases are a match to TRBD1. Germline CDR1 is SNHLY and CDR2 is FYNNEI. This CDR3 is built from 13 residues. Trimming at V came to 6 bases and at J to 4 bases, leaving 2 bases not matched to a gene. For the CDR3, the DNA is TGTGCCAGCAGGGGACAGTTTAATGAAAAACTGTTTTTT. Protein product: CASRGQFNEKLFF.

This clone was recorded only once. The genes are TRBV10-3 and TRBJ1-4, with TRBD1 as a possible D gene (5 bases). The CDR3 loop spans 13 amino acids. Trimming left V 6 bases short and J 5 bases short, with 10 bases between. CDR1 is ENHRY, CDR2 SYGVKD, per germline. The CDR3 reads CAIRGQENEKLFF. The CDR3 DNA sequence: TGTGCCATCAGAGGACAAGAAAATGAAAAACTGTTTTTT.

This sequence joins TRBV20-1 and TRBJ1-5; no definite D call. Per germline, CDR1 DFQATT and CDR2 SNEGSKA (reference sequence). Deletions cut 3 bases from V and 1 base from J, with 7 bases between. The CDR3 consists of 13 residues. This chain's CDR3 is CSASLGSNQPQHF. The DNA of the CDR3 is TGCAGTGCTAGTTTAGGAAGCAATCAGCCCCAGCATTTT.

The V gene is TRBV29-1, the J gene TRBJ2-7, with TRBD1 matching over 12 bases. The CDR3 sequence is 14 residues long. CDR1 and CDR2 (germline): SQVTM, ANQGSEA. The V and J ends lost 6 bases and 7 bases, in that order; junction bases with no gene match: 10. Written as DNA, the CDR3 is TGCAGCGTCGCCGGGACAGGGGGCTGGGGTGAGCAGTACTTC. Its protein product is CSVAGTGGWGEQYF.

V gene TRBV5-8 combines with J gene TRBJ1-6; a weak D match, TRBD1 (5 bases). CDR3 length: 14 residues. Trimming took off 6 bases at V and 5 bases at J, with 12 bases between the two ends. Germline V gene lookup returns CDR1 SGHTS and CDR2 YDEGEE. CDR3 in amino acids: CASNGGENNSPLHF. The CDR3 bases are TGTGCCAGCAATGGAGGGGAGAATAATTCACCCCTCCACTTT.

J is TRBJ1-2 and V is TRBV28; unclear D gene. Germline V gives CDR1 MDHEN, CDR2 SYDVKM. CDR3 size: 14 residues. V lost 3 bases and J 2 bases, leaving 10 bases between the germline ends. Written as DNA, the CDR3 is TGTGCCAGCAGTTTGTGGACGGCAAACTATGGCTACACCTTC. Protein product: CASSLWTANYGYTF.

The rearrangement uses TRBV5-4 and TRBJ1-1; 9 bases agree with TRBD1. The CDR3 extends over 16 amino acids. Unmatched junction bases numbered 7, after V lost 3 bases and J lost 1 base. CDR1 and CDR2 (germline): SGHNT, YYREEE (reference sequence). The CDR3, as DNA: TGTGCCAGCAGCTCGGGGCCGGGACAGGGGAACACTGAAGCTTTCTTT. This sequence encodes CASSSGPGQGNTEAFF.